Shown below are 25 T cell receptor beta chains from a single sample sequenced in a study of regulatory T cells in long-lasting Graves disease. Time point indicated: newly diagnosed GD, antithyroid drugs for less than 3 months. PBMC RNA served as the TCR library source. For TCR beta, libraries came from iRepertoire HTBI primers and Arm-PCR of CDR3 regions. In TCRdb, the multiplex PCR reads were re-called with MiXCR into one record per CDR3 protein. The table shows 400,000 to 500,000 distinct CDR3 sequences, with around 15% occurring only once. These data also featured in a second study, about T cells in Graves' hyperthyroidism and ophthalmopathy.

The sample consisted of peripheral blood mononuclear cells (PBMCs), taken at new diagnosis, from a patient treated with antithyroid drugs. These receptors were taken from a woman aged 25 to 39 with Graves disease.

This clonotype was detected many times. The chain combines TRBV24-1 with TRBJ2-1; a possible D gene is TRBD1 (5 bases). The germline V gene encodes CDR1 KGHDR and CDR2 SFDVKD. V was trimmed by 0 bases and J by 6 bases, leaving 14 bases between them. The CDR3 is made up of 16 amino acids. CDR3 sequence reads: CATSDLRPGLGNEQFF. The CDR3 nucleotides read TGTGCCACCAGTGATTTGCGACCAGGGTTGGGCAATGAGCAGTTCTTC.

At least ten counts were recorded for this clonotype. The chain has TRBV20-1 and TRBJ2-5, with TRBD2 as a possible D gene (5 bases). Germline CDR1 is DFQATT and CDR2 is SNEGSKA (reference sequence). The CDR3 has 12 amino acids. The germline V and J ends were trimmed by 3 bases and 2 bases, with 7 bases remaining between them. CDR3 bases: TGCAGTGCTAGGGGAGATCAAGAGACCCAGTACTTC. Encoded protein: CSARGDQETQYF.

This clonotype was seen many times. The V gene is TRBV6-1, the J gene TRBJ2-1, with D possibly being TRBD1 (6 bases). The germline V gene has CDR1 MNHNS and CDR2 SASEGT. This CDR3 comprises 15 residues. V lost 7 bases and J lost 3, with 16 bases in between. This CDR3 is CASTEDRSNYNEQFF. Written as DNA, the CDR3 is TGTGCCAGCACCGAGGACAGATCGAACTACAATGAGCAGTTCTTC.

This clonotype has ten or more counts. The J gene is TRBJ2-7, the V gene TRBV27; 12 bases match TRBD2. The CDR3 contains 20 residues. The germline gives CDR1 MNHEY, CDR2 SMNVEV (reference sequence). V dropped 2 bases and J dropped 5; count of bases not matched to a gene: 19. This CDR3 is CASSLRLASGRGIGRDEQYF. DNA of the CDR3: TGTGCCAGCAGTTTACGGCTCGCTAGCGGGAGGGGCATTGGAAGGGACGAGCAGTACTTC.

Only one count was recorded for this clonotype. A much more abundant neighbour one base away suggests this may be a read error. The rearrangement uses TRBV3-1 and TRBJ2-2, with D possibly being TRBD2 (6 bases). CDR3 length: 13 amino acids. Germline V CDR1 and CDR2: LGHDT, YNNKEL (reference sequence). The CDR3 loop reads CASSHLLAGEPFF. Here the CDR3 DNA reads TGTGCCAGCAGCCACCTACTAGCCGGGGAGCCGTTTTTT.

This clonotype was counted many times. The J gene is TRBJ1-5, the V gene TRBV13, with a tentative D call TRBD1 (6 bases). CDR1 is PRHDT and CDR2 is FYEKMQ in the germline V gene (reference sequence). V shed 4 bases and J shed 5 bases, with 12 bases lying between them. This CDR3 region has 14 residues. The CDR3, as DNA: TGTGCCAGCAGCTCTCAAAAGGGGGATCAGCCCCAGCATTTT. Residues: CASSSQKGDQPQHF.

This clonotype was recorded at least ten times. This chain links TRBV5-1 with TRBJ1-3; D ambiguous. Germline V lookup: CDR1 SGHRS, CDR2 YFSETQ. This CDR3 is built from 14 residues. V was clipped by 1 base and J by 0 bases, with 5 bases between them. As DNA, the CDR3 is TGCGCCAGCAGCTTGCCGGGCTCTGGAAACACCATATATTTT. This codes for CASSLPGSGNTIYF.

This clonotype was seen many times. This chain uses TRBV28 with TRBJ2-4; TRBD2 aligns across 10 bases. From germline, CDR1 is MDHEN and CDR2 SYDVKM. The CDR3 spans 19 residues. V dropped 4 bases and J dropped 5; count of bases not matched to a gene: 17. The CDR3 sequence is CASSSLPRPSGRIENIQYF. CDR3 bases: TGTGCCAGCAGTTCCTTACCCCGCCCTAGCGGGAGAATTGAAAACATTCAGTACTTC.

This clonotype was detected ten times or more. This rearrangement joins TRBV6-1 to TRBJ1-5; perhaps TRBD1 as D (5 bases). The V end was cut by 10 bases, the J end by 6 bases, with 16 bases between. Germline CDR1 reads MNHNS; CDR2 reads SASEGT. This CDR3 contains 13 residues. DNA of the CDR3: TGTGCCACGCTTCGAGGGGCACCTCAGCCCCAGCATTTT. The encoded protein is CATLRGAPQPQHF.

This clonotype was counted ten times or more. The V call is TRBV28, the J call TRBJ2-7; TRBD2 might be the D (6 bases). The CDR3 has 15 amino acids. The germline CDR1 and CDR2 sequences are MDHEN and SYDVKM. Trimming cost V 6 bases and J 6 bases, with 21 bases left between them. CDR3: CASRRSGGPRGEQYF. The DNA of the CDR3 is TGTGCCAGCAGACGATCTGGAGGGCCTAGGGGCGAGCAGTACTTC.

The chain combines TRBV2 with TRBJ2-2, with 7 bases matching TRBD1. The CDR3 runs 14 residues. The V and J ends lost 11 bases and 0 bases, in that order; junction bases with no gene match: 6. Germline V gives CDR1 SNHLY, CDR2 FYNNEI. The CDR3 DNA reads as TGTGCCCTGGGGACAGACGCGAACACCGGGGAGCTGTTTTTT. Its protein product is CALGTDANTGELFF.

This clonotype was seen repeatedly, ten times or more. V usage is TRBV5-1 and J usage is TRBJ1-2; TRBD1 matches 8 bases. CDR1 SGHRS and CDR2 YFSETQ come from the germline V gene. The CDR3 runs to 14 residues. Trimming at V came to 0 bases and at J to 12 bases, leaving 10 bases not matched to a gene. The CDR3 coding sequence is TGCGCCAGCAGCTTGGCCCCGGACAGGGTCACAAACACCTTC. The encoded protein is CASSLAPDRVTNTF.

CDR3 loop: CANRNRQLWNTEAFF. DNA of the CDR3: TGTGCCAACAGGAACCGACAGTTGTGGAACACTGAAGCTTTCTTT. This chain uses TRBV6-1 with TRBJ1-1; weak D call: TRBD1 (5 bases). V dropped 10 bases and J dropped 1 base, with 19 bases sitting between them. CDR3 length equals 15 residues. CDR1 MNHNS and CDR2 SASEGT come from the germline V gene.

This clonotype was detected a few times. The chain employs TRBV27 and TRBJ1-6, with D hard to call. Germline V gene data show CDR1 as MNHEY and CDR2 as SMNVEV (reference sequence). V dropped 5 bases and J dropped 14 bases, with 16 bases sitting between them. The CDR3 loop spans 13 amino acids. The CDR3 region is CASSPRVRAALHF. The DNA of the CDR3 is TGTGCCAGCAGTCCCCGGGTCCGGGCGGCCCTCCACTTT.

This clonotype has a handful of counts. The CDR3 DNA is TGCAGTGCTAGAGGGAAGGGGGGCGCGAGTTCAGATACGCAGTATTTT. Translation: CSARGKGGASSDTQYF. This chain links TRBV20-1 with TRBJ2-3, with D perhaps given as TRBD1 or TRBD2 (6 bases each). V lost 1 base, J lost 4 bases, and 18 bases lay in between. Germline lookup yields CDR1 DFQATT and CDR2 SNEGSKA (reference sequence). CDR3 length: 16 residues.

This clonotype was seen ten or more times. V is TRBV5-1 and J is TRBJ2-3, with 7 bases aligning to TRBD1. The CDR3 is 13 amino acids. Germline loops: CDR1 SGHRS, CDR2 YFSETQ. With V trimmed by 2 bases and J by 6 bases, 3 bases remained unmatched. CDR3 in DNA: TGCGCCAGCAGCTTTAACAGGGGTGATACGCAGTATTTT. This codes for CASSFNRGDTQYF.

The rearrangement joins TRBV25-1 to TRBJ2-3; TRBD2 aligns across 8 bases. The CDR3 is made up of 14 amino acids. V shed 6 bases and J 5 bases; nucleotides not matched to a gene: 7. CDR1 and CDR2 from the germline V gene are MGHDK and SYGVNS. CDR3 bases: TGTGCCAGCAGAAGCGGGAGAGGGGTAGATACGCAGTATTTT. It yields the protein CASRSGRGVDTQYF.

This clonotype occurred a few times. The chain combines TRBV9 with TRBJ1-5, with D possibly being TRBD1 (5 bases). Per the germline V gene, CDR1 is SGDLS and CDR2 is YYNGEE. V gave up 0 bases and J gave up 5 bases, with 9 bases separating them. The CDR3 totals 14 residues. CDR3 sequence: CASSVGDSDQPQHF. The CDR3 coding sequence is TGTGCCAGCAGCGTAGGAGACAGTGATCAGCCCCAGCATTTT. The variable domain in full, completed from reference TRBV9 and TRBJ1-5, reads DSGVTQTPKHLITATGQRVTLRCSPRSGDLSVYWYQQSLDQGLQFLIQYYNGEERAKGNILERFSAQQFPDLHSELNLSSLELGDSALYFCASSVGDSDQPQHFGDGTRLSIL.

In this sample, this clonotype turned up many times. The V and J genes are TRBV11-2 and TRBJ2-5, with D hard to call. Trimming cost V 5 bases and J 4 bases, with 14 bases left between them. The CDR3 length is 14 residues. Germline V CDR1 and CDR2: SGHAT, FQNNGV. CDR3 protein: CASSLPGRGETQYF. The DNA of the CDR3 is TGTGCCAGCAGCCTACCCGGACGAGGAGAGACCCAGTACTTC.

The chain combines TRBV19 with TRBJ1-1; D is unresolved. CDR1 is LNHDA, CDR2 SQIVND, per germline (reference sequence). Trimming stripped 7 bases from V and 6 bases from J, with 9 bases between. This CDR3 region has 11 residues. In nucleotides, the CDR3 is TGTGCCAGTATCTTTCGTGCTGAAGCTTTCTTT. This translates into CASIFRAEAFF.

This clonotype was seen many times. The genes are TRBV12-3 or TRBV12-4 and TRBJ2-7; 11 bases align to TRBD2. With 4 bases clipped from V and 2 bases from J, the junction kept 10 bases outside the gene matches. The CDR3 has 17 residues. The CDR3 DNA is TGTGCCAGCAGTTACCTCTGGGGTAGCGGGAGGGCCTACGAGCAGTACTTC. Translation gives CASSYLWGSGRAYEQYF.

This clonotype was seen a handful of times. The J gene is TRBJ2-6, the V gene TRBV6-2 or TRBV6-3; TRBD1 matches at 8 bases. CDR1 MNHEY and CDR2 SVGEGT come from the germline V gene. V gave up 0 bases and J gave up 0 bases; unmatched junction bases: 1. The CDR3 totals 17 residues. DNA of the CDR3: TGTGCCAGCAGTTACTCGACAGGGGACTCTGGGGCCAACGTCCTGACTTTC. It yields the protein CASSYSTGDSGANVLTF.

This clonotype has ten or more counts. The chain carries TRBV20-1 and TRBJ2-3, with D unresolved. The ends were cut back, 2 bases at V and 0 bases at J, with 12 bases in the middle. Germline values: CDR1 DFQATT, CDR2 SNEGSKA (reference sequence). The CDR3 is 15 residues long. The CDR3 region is CSARRRSTSTDTQYF. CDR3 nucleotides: TGCAGTGCTAGACGTCGGTCTACTAGCACAGATACGCAGTATTTT.

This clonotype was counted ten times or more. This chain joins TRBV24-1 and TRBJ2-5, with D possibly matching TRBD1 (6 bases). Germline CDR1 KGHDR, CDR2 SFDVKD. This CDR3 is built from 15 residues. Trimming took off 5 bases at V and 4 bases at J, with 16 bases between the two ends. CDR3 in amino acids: CATSVSRGEGETQYF. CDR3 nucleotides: TGTGCCACCAGTGTCTCCAGGGGAGAAGGAGAGACCCAGTACTTC.

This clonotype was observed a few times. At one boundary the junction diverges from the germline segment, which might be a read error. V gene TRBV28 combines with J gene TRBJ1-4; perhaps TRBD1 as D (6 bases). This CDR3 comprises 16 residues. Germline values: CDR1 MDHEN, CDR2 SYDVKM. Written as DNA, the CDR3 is TGTGCCAGCAGTCCATCAAACACGGGGGCTAATGGAAAACTGTTTTTT. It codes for CASSPSNTGANGKLFF.